This TCR beta chain was sequenced during a study of T-cell memory formation after mild COVID-19. TCR alpha and TCR beta cDNA libraries with sample barcodes and UMIs came from 5'RACE using constant-segment primers. Via MiXCR, TCRdb re-called the 5' RACE reads, giving one row per CDR3 protein. The top ten clones hold roughly 13% of a sample with about 140,000 distinct CDR3 sequences, approximately 15% of them seen once. Study-wide results and limits: Pre-infection memory harbored some responding clones, suggesting cross-reactive memory joined. Second-wave clones peaking on day 37 lacked confirmed SARS-CoV-2 specificity. CD4/CD8 balance held among clones contracting day 15 to 85, and later expanders leaned CD4+.

Germline loops: CDR1 SGHRS, CDR2 YFSETQ. Unmatched junction bases numbered 13, after V lost 0 bases and J lost 1 base. The length of the CDR3 is 21 residues. This clonotype appeared many times. The antigen is undetermined. The source is an adult woman who had mild COVID-19 (a few samples of this study predate the infection). Cell type and time point are not known. Sequencing was done on a sample of PBMCs or a T cell subset sorted from them (not recorded which). The chain combines TRBV5-1 with TRBJ2-1; 13 bases are a match to TRBD2. The CDR3 is CASSLDTSGRAVLRSYNEQFF. The CDR3 DNA follows: TGCGCCAGCAGCTTGGATACTAGCGGGAGGGCCGTTCTGAGGTCCTACAATGAGCAGTTCTTC. Supplemented by reference TRBV5-1 and TRBJ2-1, the full variable domain reads KAGVTQTPRYLIKTRGQQVTLSCSPISGHRSVSWYQQTPGQGLQFLFEYFSETQRNKGNFPGRFSGRQFSNSRSEMNVSTLELGDSALYLCASSLDTSGRAVLRSYNEQFFGPGTRLTVL.